This TCR beta chain emerged from a study of T cell responses to AZD1222 COVID-19 vaccine. Germline CDR1 is SGHRS and CDR2 is YFSETQ. V dropped 4 bases and J dropped 7 bases, with 17 bases sitting between them. This CDR3 has 14 amino acids. Some clones are missing from TCRdb's copy, which holds only in-frame ones; the method was immunoSEQ multiplex PCR. The sample contains about 93,000 clones, around 89% of which appear only once. The receptor was derived from an adult who received the AZD1222 COVID-19 vaccine. This chain uses TRBV5-1 with TRBJ2-5; the D gene is possibly TRBD2 (6 bases). Here the sequenced sample was peripheral blood, taken 28 days after the second AZD1222 dose. This CDR3 reads CASSTDPTGGTQYF. CDR3 coding DNA: TGCGCCAGCAGCACCGACCCGACCGGGGGGACCCAGTACTTC.